This TCR beta chain was found in a study of CD8 T cells in Susac syndrome. In the case of this clonotype: Antigen specificity is unknown.

Study findings and constraints: Only a relatively small number of individuals were included in the TCR sequencing and HLA analysis.

Patients with stable or active relapsing-remitting disease, all of them treatment-naive, made up the multiple sclerosis controls. Negative isolation yielded CD4+ and CD8+ T cells, and FACS enriched TEMRA cells. Germline CDR1 reads DFQATT; CDR2 reads SNEGSKA (reference sequence). The CDR3 sequence is 15 residues long. Trimming left V 1 base short and J 2 bases short, with 14 bases between. An input of about 0.45 to 1 ug of RNA was subjected to reverse transcription using random hexamers. With immunoSEQ multiplex PCR, TCR beta CDR3 was amplified across 54 Vbeta and 13 Jbeta. Each CDR3 protein gets one entry after TCRdb re-called the immunoSEQ multiplex PCR reads with MiXCR. The sample contains a few hundred thousand distinct CDR3 sequences, 95% of which appear only once.

J is TRBJ2-5 and V is TRBV20-1, with D perhaps TRBD1 (6 bases). This TCR was sampled from a human donor with multiple sclerosis. The sample was CD4+ T cells from PBMCs. The CDR3 DNA follows: TGCAGTGCTAGAGGCCTTCAGGGGAAGCAAGAGACCCAGTACTTC. Its protein is CSARGLQGKQETQYF.